The following is a T cell receptor (beta chain) sequence with its context. These data are taken from a study of T cell changes during pregnancy in multiple sclerosis. Libraries were prepared by immunoSEQ multiplex PCR; TCRdb keeps only in-frame clonotypes and omits some of them. The sample records fewer than 85,000 clones, 93% being singletons. CDR1 MNHNS and CDR2 SASEGT come from the germline V gene. The CDR3 covers 14 residues. Trimming cost V 6 bases and J 1 base; bases outside gene matches: 5. The sample was peripheral blood, taken in the second trimester of pregnancy. This TCR was sampled from a female donor with multiple sclerosis, enrolled in a pregnancy study. The chain joins TRBV6-1 to TRBJ2-5; 7 bases are a match to TRBD1. The DNA of the CDR3 is TGTGCCAGCAGGGGGCCAGGGGGCCAAGAGACCCAGTACTTC. Its protein is CASRGPGGQETQYF.